This T cell receptor beta chain derives from a study of blood T cell repertoires in COVID-19. In the source study's methods: Using reference gene primer amplification, nucleated cell counts were estimated. Sequencing was performed with immunoSEQ multiplex PCR; in TCRdb, only in-frame clones are kept and a portion is missing. V, J and clone size derive from that table, while D and trimming were established from the DNA sequence. The data hold 51,000 or so clones, with roughly 90% observed a single time. Germline assignment: CDR1 ENHRY and CDR2 SYGVKD. The CDR3 is 13 amino acids. V lost 7 bases to trimming and J lost 2 bases, with 11 bases between them.

The sequenced material came from peripheral blood. The V call is TRBV10-3, the J call TRBJ1-2; D possibly corresponds to TRBD1 (6 bases). This receptor was obtained from a man older than 75 with acute or convalescent COVID-19. The DNA for the CDR3 is TGTGCCATCACCTTGGGACAAAACTATGGCTACACCTTC. It codes for CAITLGQNYGYTF.